A selection of T cell receptor beta chains follows, all from one sample in a study of blood T cell repertoires in COVID-19. TCRdb's copy holds only in-frame clones and misses some; the assay was immunoSEQ multiplex PCR. The sample consists of about 350,000 clones, roughly nine tenths of them appearing once. The sequenced sample consisted of PBMCs or T cells enriched from blood (not recorded which). All receptors derive from a woman aged 25-40 years who had recovered from COVID-19. Both conserved end residues are part of each CDR3. Expanded clones are given a class, and other clones once, few, many or no size at all.

clone_size: NA
v_call: TRBV28
j_call: TRBJ1-4
cdr3_length: 13
cdr3_aa: CASGSTNHEKLFF

clone_size: NA
v_call: TRBV7-8
j_call: TRBJ2-5
cdr3_length: 15
cdr3_aa: CASSLGRGYQETQYF

clone_size: NA
v_call: TRBV6-5
j_call: TRBJ2-1
cdr3_length: 16
cdr3_aa: CASSYSWNTGGNEQFF

clone_size: NA
v_call: TRBV4-3
j_call: TRBJ1-4
cdr3_length: 13
cdr3_aa: CASSQLQGGKLFF

clone_size: NA
v_call: TRBV13
j_call: TRBJ2-7
cdr3_length: 19
cdr3_aa: CASSHPGSWRTGPSYEQYF

clone_size: NA
v_call: TRBV5-6
j_call: TRBJ2-3
cdr3_length: 13
cdr3_aa: CASRQTATDTQYF

clone_size: NA
v_call: TRBV7-9
j_call: TRBJ2-7
cdr3_length: 16
cdr3_aa: CASSLDRVLNSYEQYF

clone_size: once
v_call: TRBV7-8
j_call: TRBJ1-2
cdr3_length: 15
cdr3_aa: CASSLGGAPNYGYTF

clone_size: few
v_call: TRBV2
j_call: TRBJ1-6
cdr3_length: 15
cdr3_aa: CASSVGTDRYSPLHF

clone_size: NA
v_call: TRBV5-6
j_call: TRBJ1-1
cdr3_length: 16
cdr3_aa: CASSSPGQPMNTEAFF

clone_size: once
v_call: TRBV7-9
j_call: TRBJ2-1
cdr3_length: 15
cdr3_aa: CASSLDRGDYNEQFF

clone_size: NA
v_call: TRBV10-3
j_call: TRBJ1-6
cdr3_length: 18
cdr3_aa: CAISETDRVSNYNSPLHF

clone_size: NA
v_call: TRBV5-1
j_call: TRBJ1-3
cdr3_length: 16
cdr3_aa: CASSLSPTGSGNTIYF

clone_size: NA
v_call: TRBV5-1
j_call: TRBJ2-5
cdr3_length: 14
cdr3_aa: CASSSYAYQETQYF

clone_size: NA
v_call: TRBV5-1
j_call: TRBJ2-1
cdr3_length: 15
cdr3_aa: CASSVGGTGSDEQFF

clone_size: NA
v_call: TRBV5-1
j_call: TRBJ1-6
cdr3_length: 15
cdr3_aa: CASSPSGTGTPPLHF

clone_size: NA
v_call: TRBV5-1
j_call: TRBJ2-1
cdr3_length: 20
cdr3_aa: CASSPLLGTGSLLSNNEQFF

clone_size: once
v_call: TRBV7-9
j_call: TRBJ2-7
cdr3_length: 15
cdr3_aa: CASSEDRIFSYEQYF

clone_size: NA
v_call: TRBV21-1
j_call: TRBJ1-5
cdr3_length: 20
cdr3_aa: CASSKGWPTGARGAYQPQHF

clone_size: NA
v_call: TRBV3-1/TRBV3-2
j_call: TRBJ2-2
cdr3_length: 15
cdr3_aa: CASSQIGENTGELFF

clone_size: NA
v_call: TRBV4-1
j_call: TRBJ2-1
cdr3_length: 14
cdr3_aa: CASSQAITGDEQFF

clone_size: few
v_call: TRBV3-1/TRBV3-2
j_call: TRBJ2-7
cdr3_length: 12
cdr3_aa: CASSHRGNEQYF

clone_size: NA
v_call: TRBV10-2
j_call: TRBJ1-5
cdr3_length: 14
cdr3_aa: CASSEVQGDQPQHF

clone_size: NA
v_call: TRBV27
j_call: TRBJ2-1
cdr3_length: 15
cdr3_aa: CASSPIGTGGNEQFF

clone_size: NA
v_call: TRBV13
j_call: TRBJ1-5
cdr3_length: 13
cdr3_aa: CASSSQGEKPQHF

clone_size: NA
v_call: TRBV6-1
j_call: TRBJ1-5
cdr3_length: 16
cdr3_aa: CASRESGTAGRGKRHF

clone_size: NA
v_call: TRBV30
j_call: TRBJ1-5
cdr3_length: 14
cdr3_aa: CAWSKGGGNQPQHF

clone_size: once
v_call: TRBV2
j_call: TRBJ1-1
cdr3_length: 13
cdr3_aa: CASSGQGVTEAFF

clone_size: NA
v_call: TRBV5-1
j_call: TRBJ1-4
cdr3_length: 14
cdr3_aa: CASSRGEANEKLFF

clone_size: NA
v_call: TRBV2
j_call: TRBJ2-1
cdr3_length: 16
cdr3_aa: CASRDSGTSGYNEQFF

clone_size: once
v_call: TRBV29-1
j_call: TRBJ1-5
cdr3_length: 13
cdr3_aa: CSVGFGSNQPQHF

clone_size: few
v_call: TRBV18
j_call: TRBJ1-2
cdr3_length: 17
cdr3_aa: CASSMTPQTGVNYGYTF

clone_size: NA
v_call: TRBV19
j_call: TRBJ1-6
cdr3_length: 16
cdr3_aa: CASSIGMTGLNSPLHF

clone_size: few
v_call: TRBV7-8
j_call: TRBJ2-1
cdr3_length: 21
cdr3_aa: CASSSSRRGSGGASSYNEQFF

clone_size: NA
v_call: TRBV21-1
j_call: TRBJ1-1
cdr3_length: 19
cdr3_aa: CASSKGTGTGVGMNTEAFF

clone_size: NA
v_call: TRBV7-2
j_call: TRBJ2-5
cdr3_length: 17
cdr3_aa: CASSLDPWRGGQETQYF

clone_size: NA
v_call: TRBV6-6
j_call: TRBJ1-3
cdr3_length: 16
cdr3_aa: CASSLTGGASGNTIYF

clone_size: NA
v_call: TRBV6-5
j_call: TRBJ2-7
cdr3_length: 16
cdr3_aa: CASSYSWGGSLSEQYF

clone_size: NA
v_call: TRBV28
j_call: TRBJ2-6
cdr3_length: 13
cdr3_aa: CASSPRTVPVLTF

clone_size: few
v_call: TRBV5-1
j_call: TRBJ2-1
cdr3_length: 16
cdr3_aa: CASSLVGGQLYNEQFF

clone_size: NA
v_call: TRBV28
j_call: TRBJ2-2
cdr3_length: 12
cdr3_aa: CATNRNTGELFF

clone_size: few
v_call: TRBV5-5
j_call: TRBJ2-2
cdr3_length: 17
cdr3_aa: CASSYNPGTGQTGELFF

clone_size: once
v_call: TRBV19
j_call: TRBJ1-5
cdr3_length: 15
cdr3_aa: CASREGGISNQPQHF

clone_size: NA
v_call: TRBV18
j_call: TRBJ1-2
cdr3_length: 13
cdr3_aa: CASSPPANYGYTF

clone_size: NA
v_call: TRBV28
j_call: TRBJ1-5
cdr3_length: 16
cdr3_aa: CASSSGTSFSNQPQHF

clone_size: NA
v_call: TRBV19
j_call: TRBJ2-5
cdr3_length: 14
cdr3_aa: CASSATGRTETQYF

clone_size: NA
v_call: TRBV2
j_call: TRBJ1-2
cdr3_length: 16
cdr3_aa: CASSPDRGRGNYGYTF